This note documents a single T cell receptor (beta chain) sequence. Other DNA sequences in this specimen translate into the identical CDR3. The data were obtained in a study of shared clonotypes between healthy human individuals. The overall study: CD4 naive and memory got three plates each, CD8 naive two, CD8 memory one.

Germline V CDR1 and CDR2: MNHNY, SVGAGI (reference sequence). There are 11 residues in the CDR3. Between the trimmed V and J ends, which lost 5 bases and 6 bases, there was a span of 8 bases. Genomic DNA of each subset was evenly split across several immunoSEQ plates. Sequenced by immunoSEQ multiplex PCR; TCRdb stores in-frame clones only, minus some. The sample has 950,000 to 1,300,000 clones, about 77% seen once. The rearrangement joins TRBV6-6 to TRBJ2-7, with unresolved D. The receptor comes from a man between 18 and 29 years old in good health. The specimen sequenced was memory CD4+ T cells sorted from blood. The subset denotes: CD45RA-negative fraction. CDR3 region: CASSQGGEQYF. CDR3 nucleotide sequence: TGTGCCAGCAGTCAAGGCGGCGAGCAGTACTTC.